This T cell receptor (beta chain) is from a study of cytomegalovirus exposure and HLA in healthy donors. Study-level information: In a previous analysis, more than 90 million unique TCR beta sequences were found from roughly 200 million T cells. As released early, the data held roughly 85 million unique TCRs from HLA-typed donors.

Amplification used 60 Vbeta primers and 13 Jbeta primers. Clones were read by immunoSEQ multiplex PCR, and TCRdb kept only the in-frame ones, dropping some. Among about 130,000 clones, roughly 10% were seen once, and the ten largest hold less than 2%. Germline CDR1 is MDHEN and CDR2 is SYDVKM. With 3 bases removed from V and 9 bases from J, the gap between germline ends came to 17 bases. This CDR3 spans 14 amino acids. Study results and limitations: For most TCR beta V segments, an earlier analysis put the productive rate at about 87% or about 30% of the time.

This clone was detected a few times. Its specificity is unknown. The receptor's source is a man aged 45-65 years in good health and CMV-seronegative. This chain connects TRBV28 to TRBJ1-1; maybe TRBD1 (5 bases). Sequenced: PBMCs. The CDR3 DNA reads TGTGCCAGCAGTTTCAGCGGGGGAAGGGTGAAAGCTTTCTTT. Its protein product is CASSFSGGRVKAFF.